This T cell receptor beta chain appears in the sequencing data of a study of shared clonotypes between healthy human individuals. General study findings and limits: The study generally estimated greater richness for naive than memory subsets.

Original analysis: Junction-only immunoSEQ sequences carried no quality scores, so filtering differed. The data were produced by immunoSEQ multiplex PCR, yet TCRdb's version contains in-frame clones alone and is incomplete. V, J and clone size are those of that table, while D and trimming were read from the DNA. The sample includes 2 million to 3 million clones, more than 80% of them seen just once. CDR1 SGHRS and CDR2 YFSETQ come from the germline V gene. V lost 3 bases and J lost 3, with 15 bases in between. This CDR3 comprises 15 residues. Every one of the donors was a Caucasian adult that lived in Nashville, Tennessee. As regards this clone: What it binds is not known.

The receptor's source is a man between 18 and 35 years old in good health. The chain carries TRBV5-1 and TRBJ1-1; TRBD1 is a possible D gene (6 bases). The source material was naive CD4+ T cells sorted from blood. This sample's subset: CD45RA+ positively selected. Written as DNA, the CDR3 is TGCGCCAGCAGCTACAGACAGGCTGGGGACACTGAAGCTTTCTTT. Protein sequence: CASSYRQAGDTEAFF. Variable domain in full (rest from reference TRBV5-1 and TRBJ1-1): KAGVTQTPRYLIKTRGQQVTLSCSPISGHRSVSWYQQTPGQGLQFLFEYFSETQRNKGNFPGRFSGRQFSNSRSEMNVSTLELGDSALYLCASSYRQAGDTEAFFGQGTRLTVV.